This T cell receptor (beta chain) was documented in a study of cytomegalovirus exposure and HLA in healthy donors. Notes on the study in general: Immune exposure information comprised only CMV serostatus.

V lost 1 base and J lost 2; bases outside the gene matches: 4. The CDR3 is 16 amino acids. CDR1 and CDR2 (germline): MNHEY, SMNVEV (reference sequence). The sample holds a few counts of this clone. The antigen is not known. PCR used 60 Vbeta primers and 13 Jbeta primers. The method was immunoSEQ multiplex PCR; TCRdb's version includes in-frame clones alone and lacks a portion of them. The sample includes 120,000 to 150,000 clones, 70% seen only once; the top ten take 1.6%. This chain connects TRBV27 to TRBJ2-2, with TRBD2 matching over 7 bases. Sequenced material: PBMCs. The sequence came from a woman younger than 45 in good health and CMV-seronegative. CDR3 nucleotides: TGTGCCAGCAGTTTATTAGGCGGGGGAAACACCGGGGAGCTGTTTTTT. Amino acids: CASSLLGGGNTGELFF.